Described below is a single TCR beta chain sequence and its context. No antigen is known for it. The data are from a study of PD-1 blockade in classical Hodgkin lymphoma. CDR3 size: 17 residues. V was clipped by 6 bases and J by 2 bases, with 17 bases between them. Germline CDR1 and CDR2: SEHNR and FQNEAQ (reference sequence). Sequencing used immunoSEQ multiplex PCR; TCRdb keeps in-frame clones, though not all of them. The sample has tens of thousands of clones, more than 75% seen once. Notes on the study in general: As was reported, newly diagnosed patients showed lower baseline TCR diversity than healthy donors did.

Time point meaning: newly diagnosed, previously untreated cHL patient sample. Comparison samples consisted of PBMCs from newly diagnosed, untreated classical Hodgkin lymphoma. Sequenced sample: peripheral blood mononuclear cells (PBMCs). The chain combines TRBV7-9 with TRBJ2-6, with D maybe TRBD1 (6 bases). The sequence was obtained from a human donor with classical Hodgkin lymphoma. CDR3 loop: CASRKQGLATGANVLTF. DNA for the CDR3: TGTGCCAGCAGGAAACAGGGATTGGCCACTGGGGCCAACGTCCTGACTTTC. Supplemented by reference TRBV7-9 and TRBJ2-6, the full variable domain reads DTGVSQNPRHKITKRGQNVTFRCDPISEHNRLYWYRQTLGQGPEFLTYFQNEAQLEKSRLLSDRFSAERPKGSFSTLEIQRTEQGDSAMYLCASRKQGLATGANVLTFGAGSRLTVL.